This TCR beta chain was retrieved from a study of human T cells and chemical hapten exposure. MiXCR, applied by TCRdb to the RACE reads, yields one record per CDR3 protein. This repertoire shows roughly 100,000 distinct CDR3 sequences, about 34% found once; its top ten account for about 2.7%. Time point here: patch test 3, about 24 weeks after DPC sensitization. Treatment reported: therapeutic diphenylcyclopropenone sensitization with weekly scalp DPC. The germline CDR1 and CDR2 sequences are MDHEN and SYDVKM. CDR3 length equals 14 residues. Trimming left V 8 bases short and J 3 bases short, with 14 bases between.

The chain is built from TRBV28 and TRBJ1-5; D gene unclear. This TCR was sampled from a middle-aged man with alopecia areata. Some clones in this sample may be carry-over from other donors' samples. The sample consisted of whole blood, taken in connection with sensitization to the hapten diphenylcyclopropenone (DPC). The CDR3 DNA reads as TGTGCCAGCGTCCCCGGAGTGGTCAATCAGCCCCAGCATTTT. Protein product: CASVPGVVNQPQHF.